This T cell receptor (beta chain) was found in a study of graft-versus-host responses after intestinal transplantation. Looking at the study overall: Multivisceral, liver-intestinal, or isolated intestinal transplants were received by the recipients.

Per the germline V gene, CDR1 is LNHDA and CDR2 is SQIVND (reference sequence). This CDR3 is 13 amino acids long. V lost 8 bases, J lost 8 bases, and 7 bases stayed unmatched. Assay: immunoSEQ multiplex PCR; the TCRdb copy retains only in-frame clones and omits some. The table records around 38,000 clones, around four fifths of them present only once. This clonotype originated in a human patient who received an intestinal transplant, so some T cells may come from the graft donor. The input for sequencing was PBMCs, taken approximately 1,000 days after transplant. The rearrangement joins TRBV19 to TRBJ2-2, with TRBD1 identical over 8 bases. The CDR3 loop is CASATGGQGELFF. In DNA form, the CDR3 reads TGTGCCAGTGCCACAGGGGGTCAGGGGGAGCTGTTTTTT.